The following is a T cell receptor beta chain sequence with its context. Its specificity is unknown. This entry comes from a study of radiation and T cells in renal cell carcinoma. Whole-study results and caveats: Compared with controls, irradiated tumors showed greater TCR clonality.

The treatment was: treatment-naive control, cytoreductive nephrectomy. Sequenced control tumors were from about a dozen males and a few females, median age about 50. The CDR3 has 13 residues. Trimming at V came to 3 bases and at J to 6 bases, leaving 3 bases not matched to a gene. Germline V gives CDR1 LNHNV, CDR2 YYDKDF (reference sequence). Measured with immunoSEQ multiplex PCR; TCRdb has only the in-frame clones, and not every one. Of fewer than 10,000 clones listed, 55% to 70% are singletons. This clonotype was obtained from a man aged 55 to 70 with renal cell carcinoma. J is TRBJ2-7 and V is TRBV15; 9 bases fit TRBD1. Sequences were derived from tumor tissue, sampled from a patient whose treatment was nephrectomy without radiotherapy. The CDR3 DNA reads as TGTGCCACCAGCAGCGGGACAGGGCGCGAGCAGTACTTC. Its protein is CATSSGTGREQYF. Variable domain in full (rest from reference TRBV15 and TRBJ2-7): DAMVIQNPRYQVTQFGKPVTLSCSQTLNHNVMYWYQQKSSQAPKLLFHYYDKDFNNEADTPDNFQSRRPNTSFCFLDIRSPGLGDTAMYLCATSSGTGREQYFGPGTRLTVT.